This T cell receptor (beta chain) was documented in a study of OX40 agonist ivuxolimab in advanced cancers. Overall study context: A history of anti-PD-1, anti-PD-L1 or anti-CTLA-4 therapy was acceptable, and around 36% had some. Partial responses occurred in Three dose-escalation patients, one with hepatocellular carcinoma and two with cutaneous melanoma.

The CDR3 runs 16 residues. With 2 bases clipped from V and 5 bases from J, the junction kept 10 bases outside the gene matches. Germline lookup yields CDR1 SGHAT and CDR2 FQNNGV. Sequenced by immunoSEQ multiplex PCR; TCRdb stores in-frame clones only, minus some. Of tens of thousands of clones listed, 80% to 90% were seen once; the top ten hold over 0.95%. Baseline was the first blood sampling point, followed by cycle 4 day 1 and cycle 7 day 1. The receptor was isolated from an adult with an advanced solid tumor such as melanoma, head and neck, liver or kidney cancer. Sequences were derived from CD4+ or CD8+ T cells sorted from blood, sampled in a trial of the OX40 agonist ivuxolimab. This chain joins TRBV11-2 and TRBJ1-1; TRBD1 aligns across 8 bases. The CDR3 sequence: CASSLQGATTGTEAFF. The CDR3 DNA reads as TGTGCCAGCAGCTTACAGGGGGCGACCACGGGAACTGAAGCTTTCTTT.